This T cell receptor beta chain came from a study of shared clonotypes between healthy human individuals. Study conclusions and caveats: The authors sampled blood alone, and tissue repertoires likely differ. Lower generation probabilities were found for non-shared clonotypes than for those shared by all four donors.

Naive CD8 cells, CD45RO-negative and positively selected for CCR7, excluded terminally differentiated effector memory CD45RA+ cells. The V end lost 0 bases, the J end lost 5 bases, and 15 bases lay between the germline ends. Germline V gene data show CDR1 as GTSNPN and CDR2 as SVGIG (reference sequence). This CDR3 spans 15 amino acids. As to this clone: Antigen unknown.

Researchers divided each subset's genomic DNA evenly across several immunoSEQ plates. In the source study's methods: ImmunoSEQ sequences covered only the junction and lacked quality scores; filtering therefore differed. Clones were read by immunoSEQ multiplex PCR, and TCRdb kept only the in-frame ones, dropping some. The DNA gave D and trimming, while V, J and clone size come from that table. The sample yields about 2.1 million clones, 90% to 95% seen once. V gene TRBV30 combines with J gene TRBJ2-3, with unresolved D. This receptor was taken from a man between 18 and 29 years old in good health. Some clones in this sample may be carry-over from other donors' samples. Sequencing was done on a sample of naive CD8+ T cells from PBMCs. The CDR3 bases are TGTGCCTGGAGTGTAGGGATAGGGCCGGTAGATACGCAGTATTTT. It yields the protein CAWSVGIGPVDTQYF.